The clone carrying this T cell receptor (beta chain) was recorded only once. Its antigen is not identified. CDR3 size: 16 residues. The V gene lost 2 bases and the J gene lost 6 bases, with 15 bases spanning the gap. These data are taken from a study of OX40 agonist ivuxolimab in advanced cancers. Whole-study findings and limits: The antigen specificity of the peripheral T cells (those that were expanded) was not determined.

Method: immunoSEQ multiplex PCR; TCRdb's copy keeps in-frame clones and lacks some. The sample lists more than 45,000 clones, 80% to 90% occurring once. Patients were ruled out by autoimmune disease history or systemic immunosuppression. Blood sampling took place at baseline, cycle 4 day 1, and cycle 7 day 1. The chain employs TRBV5-3 and TRBJ2-6; D is uncertain. TRBV5-3 is an open reading frame, and its role is uncertain. This TCR derives from an adult with an advanced solid tumor such as melanoma, head and neck, liver or kidney cancer. The sample consisted of CD4+ or CD8+ T cells sorted from blood, taken in a trial of the OX40 agonist ivuxolimab. The CDR3 is CARSFFTDLAANVLTF. DNA of the CDR3: TGTGCCAGAAGCTTTTTTACCGACTTAGCGGCCAACGTCCTGACTTTC.